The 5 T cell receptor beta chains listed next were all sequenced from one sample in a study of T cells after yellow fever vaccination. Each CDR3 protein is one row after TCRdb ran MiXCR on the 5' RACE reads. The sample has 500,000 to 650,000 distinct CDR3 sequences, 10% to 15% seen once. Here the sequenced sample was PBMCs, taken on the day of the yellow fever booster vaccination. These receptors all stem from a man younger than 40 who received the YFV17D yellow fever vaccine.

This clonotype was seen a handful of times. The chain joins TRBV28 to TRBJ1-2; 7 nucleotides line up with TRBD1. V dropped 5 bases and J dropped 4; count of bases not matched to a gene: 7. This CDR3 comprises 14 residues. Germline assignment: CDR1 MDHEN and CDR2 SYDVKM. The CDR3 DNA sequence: TGTGCCAGCAGTCCGACAGGGACCTCCTATGGCTACACCTTC. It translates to CASSPTGTSYGYTF.

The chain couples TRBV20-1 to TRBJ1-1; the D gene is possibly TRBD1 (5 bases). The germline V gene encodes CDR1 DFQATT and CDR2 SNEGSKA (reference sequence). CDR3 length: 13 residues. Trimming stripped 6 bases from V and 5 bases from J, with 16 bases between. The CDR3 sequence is CSAPTGGATEAFF. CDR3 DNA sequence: TGCAGTGCGCCGACGGGGGGAGCAACTGAAGCTTTCTTT.

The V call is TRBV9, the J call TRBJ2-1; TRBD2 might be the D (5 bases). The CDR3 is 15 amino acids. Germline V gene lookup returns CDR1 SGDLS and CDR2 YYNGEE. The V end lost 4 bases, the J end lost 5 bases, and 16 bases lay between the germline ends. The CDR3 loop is CASSSHPDGNNEQFF. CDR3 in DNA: TGTGCCAGCAGCTCTCACCCCGACGGGAACAATGAGCAGTTCTTC.

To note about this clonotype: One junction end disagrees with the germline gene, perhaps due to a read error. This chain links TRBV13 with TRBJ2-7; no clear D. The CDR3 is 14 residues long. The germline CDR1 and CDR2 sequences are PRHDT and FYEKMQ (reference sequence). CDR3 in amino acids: CASSPGLLSYELFF. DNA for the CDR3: TGTGCCAGCAGCCCCGGGCTCCTCTCCTACGAGCTGTTCTTT.

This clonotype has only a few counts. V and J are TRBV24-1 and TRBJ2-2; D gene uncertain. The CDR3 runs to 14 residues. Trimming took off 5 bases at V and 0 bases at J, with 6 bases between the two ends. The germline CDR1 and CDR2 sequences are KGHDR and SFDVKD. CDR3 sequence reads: CATSGFPNTGELFF. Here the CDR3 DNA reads TGTGCCACCAGTGGGTTCCCGAACACCGGGGAGCTGTTTTTT.